This TCR beta chain was recovered during a study of blood T cells in healthy people across ages. This clonotype was counted only a few times. Next came a second PCR, run for about 6 to 11 cycles, which used a sample-barcoded 5' primer along with a J-beta primer mix. TCRdb reprocessed the 5' RACE reads via MiXCR and lists one record per CDR3 protein. Among roughly 1.6 million distinct CDR3 sequences listed, roughly 32% were seen once. The sequence derives from a woman under 40 in good health. Sequencing was carried out using blood.

CDR3 sequence reads: CASSYGYEQFF. The CDR3 DNA reads TGTGCCAGCAGTTACGGGTATGAGCAGTTCTTC. The chain recombines TRBV6-5 with TRBJ2-1; D unclear. Trimming took 2 bases from V and 8 from J, leaving 4 bases between them. Per the germline V gene, CDR1 is MNHEY and CDR2 is SVGAGI. The length of the CDR3 is 11 residues.